Each of the 6 T cell receptor beta chains below was sequenced from the same sample in a study of T cells in localized non-small cell lung cancer. TCRdb's copy holds only in-frame clones and misses some; the assay was immunoSEQ multiplex PCR. The data contain roughly 7,000 clones, approximately 45% of them singletons. This sample comprised lymph node tissue, obtained before any cancer treatment. The receptors come from a man aged 35 to 70 with stage I lung adenocarcinoma.

This chain connects TRBV30 to TRBJ1-1; possibly TRBD1 for D (5 bases). The CDR3 is 11 amino acids. Looked up from germline, CDR1 is GTSNPN and CDR2 is SVGIG (reference sequence). V shed 2 bases and J shed 12 bases, with 13 bases lying between them. In nucleotides, the CDR3 is TGTGCCTGGAGTCGGGGGATCGGATCTTTCTTT. Amino acids: CAWSRGIGSFF. Complete variable domain (other parts from reference TRBV30 and TRBJ1-1): SQTIHQWPATLVQPVGSPLSLECTVEGTSNPNLYWYRQAAGRGLQLLFYSVGIGQISSEVPQNLSASRPQDRQFILSSKKLLLSDSGFYLCAWSRGIGSFFGQGTRLTVV.

This clone was observed a handful of times. The chain couples TRBV6-8 to TRBJ2-1; D possibly matches TRBD1 or TRBD2 (5 bases each). V was trimmed by 5 bases and J by 8 bases, leaving 16 bases between them. In germline, CDR1 is MNHGY, CDR2 SAAAGT. The CDR3 totals 14 residues. In DNA form, the CDR3 reads TGTGCCAGCAGTCCGGTCGGGGCCGGGGATGAGCAGTTCTTC. Translating gives CASSPVGAGDEQFF.

This clone showed up just a few times. V usage is TRBV5-1 and J usage is TRBJ2-3; TRBD2 matches at 14 bases. V dropped 5 bases and J dropped 0; count of bases not matched to a gene: 8. Germline-derived CDR1 and CDR2 are SGHRS and YFSETQ. The CDR3 contains 18 residues. CDR3 bases: TGCGCCAGCAGATCCGGGACTAGCGGGGGCCGTAGCACAGATACGCAGTATTTT. This translates into CASRSGTSGGRSTDTQYF.

In this sample, this clone turned up a few times. The V call is TRBV11-3, the J call TRBJ2-3, with D perhaps TRBD2 (6 bases). Trimming cost V 5 bases and J 2 bases, with 14 bases left between them. Germline CDR1 SGHNT, CDR2 YENEEA. The CDR3 is 15 residues long. CDR3 nucleotide sequence: TGTGCCAGCAGCCGTAATAGACTAGACACAGATACGCAGTATTTT. Its protein product is CASSRNRLDTDTQYF.

V and J are TRBV29-1 and TRBJ1-1; 10 nucleotides match TRBD1. The junction had 8 bases not matched to a gene; V was cut back by 7 bases and J by 6 bases. The CDR3 runs to 13 residues. Germline V CDR1 and CDR2: SQVTM, ANQGSEA. The CDR3 spells CSARGQGLAEAFF. The CDR3 nucleotides are TGCAGCGCCCGGGGACAGGGGTTAGCTGAAGCTTTCTTT.

This rearrangement joins TRBV6-7 to TRBJ2-1; 8 nucleotides line up with TRBD2. TRBV6-7 is noted as an ORF with a role that remains uncertain. This CDR3 region has 17 residues. V trimming: 2 bases; J trimming: 4 bases; junction bases outside the gene matches: 10. The CDR3 DNA reads as TGTGCCAGCAGTTACAGATCTCCGGGGGGGCGTTACAATGAGCAGTTCTTC. As protein: CASSYRSPGGRYNEQFF.